This T cell receptor (beta chain) derives from a study of blood T cell repertoires in COVID-19. Trimming removed 1 base from V and 8 bases from J, with 12 bases in between. This CDR3 contains 14 residues. From germline, CDR1 is LGHDT and CDR2 YNNKEL (reference sequence). Using immunoSEQ multiplex PCR, the repertoire was profiled, and TCRdb retains in-frame clones only, with some absent. The table records more than 95,000 clones, roughly four fifths of them present only once. The genes are TRBV3-1 (or the pseudogene TRBV3-2) and TRBJ2-4, with D possibly TRBD2 on 7 matching bases. The sample comprised peripheral blood. The receptor was isolated from a man aged 25-45 years with COVID-19, enrolled during active disease. DNA for the CDR3: TGTGCCAGCAGCCAAGGGGGGGGGCTGGACATTCAGTACTTC. Its translation is CASSQGGGLDIQYF.